This T cell receptor beta chain is from a study of post-analysis software for immune sequencing data. As for the study in general: Relapsing-remitting, secondary progressive and progressive-relapsing multiple sclerosis were all included among the disease courses.

As to this clonotype: The antigen is undetermined.

This CDR3 comprises 14 residues. Germline V gene data show CDR1 as MNHEY and CDR2 as SVGAGI. The germline V and J ends were trimmed by 6 bases and 7 bases, with 16 bases remaining between them. Unique molecular identifiers were present in the TCR beta cDNA libraries. The source material, roughly 0.9 to 11 million T cells, gave rise to 500,000 or so cDNA molecules. TCRdb called the PCR reads again in MiXCR, with one record for every CDR3 protein. The profile shows roughly 430,000 distinct CDR3 sequences, roughly 38% of them singletons. Study-level findings and limits: Among about 5 TRBV segments more frequent in patients than controls were TRBV5-6, TRBV5-1 and TRBV20-1. People with multiple sclerosis had a significantly lower normalized Chao1 diversity than controls did.

The TCR sequence derives from a girl between 2 and 10 years old with multiple sclerosis. The sequenced sample was blood. This rearrangement joins TRBV6-5 to TRBJ2-1, with D perhaps TRBD1 (6 bases). The CDR3, as DNA: TGTGCCAGCAGCGGGCCCCGCAGGGGAAATGAGCAGTTCTTC. Its translation: CASSGPRRGNEQFF.